This TCR beta chain was observed in a study of blood T cell repertoires in COVID-19. TCRdb's table, derived via immunoSEQ multiplex PCR, lists solely in-frame clones and lacks some. The sample has under 75,000 clones, 90% seen once; the top ten hold about 13%. Germline V gives CDR1 MGHDK, CDR2 SYGVNS. Losses at the gene ends were 4 bases for V and 3 bases for J; bases not matched to a gene: 8. This CDR3 has 15 residues. This TCR was recovered from a man between 60 and 75 years old with active COVID-19. The chain recombines TRBV25-1 with TRBJ2-7, with 8 nucleotides matching TRBD1. Source material: peripheral blood. CDR3 sequence: CASSAQGGSYYEQYF. DNA of the CDR3: TGTGCCAGCAGTGCACAGGGGGGATCCTACTACGAGCAGTACTTC.